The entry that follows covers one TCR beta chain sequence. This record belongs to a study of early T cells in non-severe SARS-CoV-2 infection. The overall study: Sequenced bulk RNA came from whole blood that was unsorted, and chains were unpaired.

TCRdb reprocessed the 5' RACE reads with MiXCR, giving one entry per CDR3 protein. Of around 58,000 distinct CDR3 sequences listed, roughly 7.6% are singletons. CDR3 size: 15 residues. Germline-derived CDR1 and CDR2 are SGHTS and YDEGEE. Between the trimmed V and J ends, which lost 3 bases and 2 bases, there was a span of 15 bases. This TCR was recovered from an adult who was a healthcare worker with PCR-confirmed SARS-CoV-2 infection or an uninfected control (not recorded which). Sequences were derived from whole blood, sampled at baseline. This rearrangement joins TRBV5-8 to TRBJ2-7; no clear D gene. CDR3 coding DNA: TGTGCCAGCAGCTCCACCGCCGCACTCACCTACGAGCAGTACTTC. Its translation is CASSSTAALTYEQYF.